This T cell receptor (beta chain) was documented in a study of T cell repertoires in cytomegalovirus infection. Across the whole study: CMV epitopes in the study were HLA-C-restricted (recently identified) and HLA-B-restricted (well studied). An indication of both CMV infection and matching HLA type came from public TCR beta signatures. Notes on the study in general: Accumulated public TCR beta family frequency recognized individuals carrying CMV together with the relevant HLA. Ex vivo responses were dominated by HLA-C-restricted CMV-specific TCR beta clonotypes.

The CDR3 is 14 residues long. Per the germline V gene, CDR1 is SGHTA and CDR2 is FQGNSA. Trimming took 3 bases from V and 3 from J; bases not matched to a gene: 4. Each CDR3 protein gets one entry after TCRdb re-called the reads with MiXCR. There are approximately 910,000 distinct CDR3 sequences in the sample; 31% occur only once, and about an eighth lies in the top ten. In its sample, this clonotype was seen many times. Its antigen is not identified. The sample consisted of cultured CD8+ T cells from PBMCs, taken from culture after CMV antigen stimulation. This rearrangement joins TRBV7-2 to TRBJ1-1; 7 bases agree with TRBD1. This sequence originates from a human donor in good health (CMV status not recorded). Some clones in this sample may be carry-over from other donors' samples. The CDR3 bases are TGTGCCAGCAGCTTTACAGGGGAGGACACTGAAGCTTTCTTT. It yields the protein CASSFTGEDTEAFF.